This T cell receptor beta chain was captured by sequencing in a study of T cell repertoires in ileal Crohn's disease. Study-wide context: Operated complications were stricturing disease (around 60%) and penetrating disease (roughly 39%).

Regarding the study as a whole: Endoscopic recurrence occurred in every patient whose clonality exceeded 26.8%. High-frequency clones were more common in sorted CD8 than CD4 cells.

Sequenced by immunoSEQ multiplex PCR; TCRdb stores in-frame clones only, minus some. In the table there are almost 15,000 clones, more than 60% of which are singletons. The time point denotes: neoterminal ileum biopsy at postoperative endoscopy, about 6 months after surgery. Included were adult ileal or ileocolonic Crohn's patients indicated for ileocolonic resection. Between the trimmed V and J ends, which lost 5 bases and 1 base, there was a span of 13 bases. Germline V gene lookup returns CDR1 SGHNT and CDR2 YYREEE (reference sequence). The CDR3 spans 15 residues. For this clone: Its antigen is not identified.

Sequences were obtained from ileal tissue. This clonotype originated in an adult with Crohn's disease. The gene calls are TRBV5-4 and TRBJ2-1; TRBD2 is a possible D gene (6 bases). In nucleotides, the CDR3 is TGTGCCAGCAGTCCTACTAGCAGATCCTACAATGAGCAGTTCTTC. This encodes CASSPTSRSYNEQFF.